Following are 31 T cell receptor beta chains from one sample sequenced in a study of cytomegalovirus exposure and HLA in healthy donors. The primer mix had 60 Vbeta and 13 Jbeta primers. Profiled with immunoSEQ multiplex PCR; TCRdb holds only in-frame clones, not every one. In the table there are more than 100,000 clones, approximately 79% of which are singletons. Sequenced: PBMCs. These receptors came from a male donor in good health and CMV-seronegative.

V usage is TRBV19 and J usage is TRBJ2-7; the match to TRBD1 covers 9 bases. V was clipped by 6 bases and J by 6 bases; unmatched bases: 9. Germline CDR1 LNHDA, CDR2 SQIVND (reference sequence). CDR3 length equals 14 residues. The CDR3 bases are TGTGCCAGTAGCGGGGGGACAGGGCATGGCGAGCAGTACTTC. Translation: CASSGGTGHGEQYF.

This chain joins TRBV18 and TRBJ1-5; 7 bases are shared with TRBD1. J lost 3 bases, V lost 2 bases, and 10 bases had no gene match. Per germline, CDR1 KGHSH and CDR2 LQKENI. The CDR3 spans 17 residues. In DNA form, the CDR3 reads TGTGCCAGCTCACCAACCCAGGGACAGTTTTACAATCAGCCCCAGCATTTT. Translated: CASSPTQGQFYNQPQHF.

This chain links TRBV19 with TRBJ1-4; tentative D call: TRBD1 (5 bases). CDR3 length: 16 amino acids. From germline, CDR1 is LNHDA and CDR2 SQIVND (reference sequence). V shed 0 bases and J shed 0 bases, with 8 bases lying between them. The DNA of the CDR3 is TGTGCCAGTAGTATAGATCAAGGGGCAACTAATGAAAAACTGTTTTTT. It specifies CASSIDQGATNEKLFF. The full variable domain, rest sourced from reference TRBV19 and TRBJ1-4, is DGGITQSPKYLFRKEGQNVTLSCEQNLNHDAMYWYRQDPGQGLRLIYYSQIVNDFQKGDIAEGYSVSREKKESFPLTVTSAQKNPTAFYLCASSIDQGATNEKLFFGSGTQLSVL.

The chain combines TRBV7-2 with TRBJ2-7; 8 bases agree with TRBD1. The length of the CDR3 is 14 residues. Germline values: CDR1 SGHTA, CDR2 FQGNSA. With 2 bases clipped from V and 5 bases from J, the junction kept 5 bases outside the gene matches. The CDR3 sequence: CASSLLGQAHEQYF. In nucleotides, the CDR3 is TGTGCCAGCAGCTTACTGGGACAGGCCCACGAGCAGTACTTC.

The table lists this clone with a count of one. The chain employs TRBV19 and TRBJ1-5; 8 nucleotides agree with TRBD1. Germline V lookup: CDR1 LNHDA, CDR2 SQIVND (reference sequence). The trim removed 7 bases at V and 2 bases at J, leaving 4 bases unmatched. The CDR3 has 14 amino acids. In nucleotides, the CDR3 is TGTGCCAGTAACATACAGGGGGGCAATCAGCCCCAGCATTTT. Protein sequence: CASNIQGGNQPQHF.

V is TRBV4-3 and J is TRBJ2-1; D not resolved. V was trimmed by 0 bases and J by 7 bases, leaving 16 bases between them. Germline V gives CDR1 LGHNA, CDR2 YSLEER. The CDR3 runs 16 residues. The chain's CDR3 is CASSQEPYPPGNEQFF. Here the CDR3 DNA reads TGCGCCAGCAGCCAAGAACCCTATCCCCCCGGGAATGAGCAGTTCTTC.

This chain links TRBV19 with TRBJ2-1; TRBD1 matches at 9 bases. Trimming removed 8 bases from V and 8 bases from J; junction bases left unmatched: 7. CDR3 length equals 13 residues. Germline V gene data show CDR1 as LNHDA and CDR2 as SQIVND (reference sequence). CDR3 in amino acids: CASGQGWIDEQFF. DNA for the CDR3: TGTGCCAGTGGACAGGGGTGGATCGATGAGCAGTTCTTC.

The CDR3 is CAWSATGTTIYF. Here the CDR3 DNA reads TGTGCCTGGAGCGCAACAGGGACCACCATATATTTT. The genes are TRBV30 and TRBJ1-3; tentatively, D is TRBD1 (6 bases). The length of the CDR3 is 12 residues. Germline CDR1 reads GTSNPN; CDR2 reads SVGIG (reference sequence). V lost 3 bases, J lost 9 bases, and 12 bases lay in between. Based on the CDR3 plus reference TRBV30 and TRBJ1-3, the full variable domain is SQTIHQWPATLVQPVGSPLSLECTVEGTSNPNLYWYRQAAGRGLQLLFYSVGIGQISSEVPQNLSASRPQDRQFILSSKKLLLSDSGFYLCAWSATGTTIYFGEGSWLTVV.

The rearrangement uses TRBV10-3 and TRBJ1-4, with D perhaps matching TRBD1 (5 bases). In germline, CDR1 is ENHRY, CDR2 SYGVKD. The V end was cut by 3 bases, the J end by 6 bases, with 8 bases between. The CDR3 runs to 13 residues. CDR3 coding DNA: TGTGCCATCAGTGAACCCAGGGATGAAAAACTGTTTTTT. Its protein is CAISEPRDEKLFF.

This chain uses TRBV12-2 with TRBJ2-2; TRBD1, as called in the table, went unchecked against the DNA. TRBV12-2 is flagged as a pseudogene. The CDR3 is 18 amino acids. The DNA for the CDR3 is TGTGCAAGTCGCCCCGGACAGGAACGGATTCCCCCCACCGGGGAGCTGTTTTTT. Translation gives CASRPGQERIPPTGELFF.

J is TRBJ1-6 and V is TRBV29-1, with no clear D. The CDR3 consists of 14 residues. V lost 4 bases, J lost 5 bases, and 12 bases lay in between. Germline CDR1 and CDR2: SQVTM and ANQGSEA. CDR3 protein: CSVGSGPNNSPLHF. As DNA, the CDR3 is TGCAGCGTTGGAAGCGGACCGAATAATTCACCCCTCCACTTT.

The chain has TRBV6-4 and TRBJ2-3; 12 nucleotides line up with TRBD1. V was clipped by 3 bases and J by 6 bases; unmatched bases: 4. The CDR3 is made up of 15 amino acids. The germline CDR1 and CDR2 sequences are MRHNA and SNTAGT. CDR3 protein: CASSEGTGGADTQYF. DNA for the CDR3: TGTGCCAGCAGTGAGGGGACAGGGGGCGCGGATACGCAGTATTTT.

The V and J genes are TRBV30 and TRBJ1-2, with TRBD1 identical over 9 bases. Germline trimming cut 5 bases from V and 0 bases from J; bases unmatched to any gene: 7. Germline CDR1 and CDR2: GTSNPN and SVGIG (reference sequence). This CDR3 contains 15 residues. The CDR3 DNA is TGTGCCTGGCGCCGGGACAGGGTAGCTAACTATGGCTACACCTTC. It codes for CAWRRDRVANYGYTF.

The rearrangement joins TRBV11-2 to TRBJ2-1, with D possibly being TRBD1 (7 bases). Trimming shortened V by 8 bases and J by 0 bases, and 14 bases separated the two germline ends. The CDR3 length is 15 residues. Germline CDR1 is SGHAT and CDR2 is FQNNGV. CDR3 loop: CASGRTGTSYNEQFF. The CDR3 DNA sequence: TGTGCCAGCGGGAGGACAGGCACCTCCTACAATGAGCAGTTCTTC.

The chain combines TRBV9 with TRBJ2-7; 7 positions match TRBD2. The junction had 3 bases not matched to a gene; V was cut back by 4 bases and J by 2 bases. From germline, CDR1 is SGDLS and CDR2 YYNGEE. This CDR3 contains 13 residues. CDR3 region: CASSPGGPYEQYF. The CDR3, as DNA: TGTGCCAGCAGCCCGGGGGGACCCTACGAGCAGTACTTC.

The chain uses TRBV11-3 and TRBJ2-2; 9 nucleotides align to TRBD1. V shed 5 bases, J shed 8 bases, and the junction held 15 bases outside the gene matches. This CDR3 contains 17 residues. Germline assignment: CDR1 SGHNT and CDR2 YENEEA. CDR3 sequence reads: CASSPRRGTGNVGELFF. CDR3 DNA: TGTGCCAGCAGCCCTCGACGGGGGACAGGGAATGTTGGGGAGCTGTTTTTT.

The chain carries TRBV13 and TRBJ2-1, with D maybe TRBD1 (5 bases). The CDR3 runs to 20 residues. Trimming pared 11 bases from V and 0 bases from J, leaving 32 bases between. Germline values: CDR1 PRHDT, CDR2 FYEKMQ (reference sequence). CDR3 residues: CAGAEGPTAPVKSSYNEQFF. DNA for the CDR3: TGTGCCGGGGCCGAAGGACCGACGGCCCCGGTAAAAAGCTCCTACAATGAGCAGTTCTTC.

The chain employs TRBV5-6 and TRBJ2-3, with TRBD1 identical over 9 bases. CDR1 is SGHDT, CDR2 YYEEEE, per germline. This CDR3 has 17 amino acids. The V segment lost 6 bases and the J segment 1 base; nucleotides outside the gene matches: 12. CDR3 in amino acids: CASNQHLQGAGTDTQYF. In DNA form, the CDR3 reads TGTGCCAGCAACCAACACCTACAGGGGGCAGGCACAGATACGCAGTATTTT.

V and J are TRBV5-1 and TRBJ1-2; 8 bases are a match to TRBD1. The CDR3 is made up of 13 amino acids. J was trimmed by 6 bases and V by 2 bases; bases with no gene match: 3. Germline V gives CDR1 SGHRS, CDR2 YFSETQ. CDR3 nucleotide sequence: TGCGCCAGCAGCTTAGGACAGGGACATGGCTACACCTTC. Encoded protein: CASSLGQGHGYTF.

This chain links TRBV19 with TRBJ2-7, with 9 bases that match TRBD1. This CDR3 contains 13 residues. Germline V gene lookup returns CDR1 LNHDA and CDR2 SQIVND (reference sequence). J lost 7 bases, V lost 6 bases, and 7 bases had no gene match. The CDR3 bases are TGTGCCAGTAGCCCGACAGGGGGTGGTGAGCAGTACTTC. It encodes CASSPTGGGEQYF.

Here the CDR3 reads CASSLNGADNEQFF. For the CDR3, the DNA is TGCGCCAGCAGCTTGAATGGGGCAGACAATGAGCAGTTCTTC. V usage is TRBV5-1 and J usage is TRBJ2-1, with a weak D call TRBD1 (5 bases). The CDR3 has 14 amino acids. The germline gives CDR1 SGHRS, CDR2 YFSETQ. Deletions cut 1 base from V and 5 bases from J, with 10 bases between. Variable domain in full (rest from reference TRBV5-1 and TRBJ2-1): KAGVTQTPRYLIKTRGQQVTLSCSPISGHRSVSWYQQTPGQGLQFLFEYFSETQRNKGNFPGRFSGRQFSNSRSEMNVSTLELGDSALYLCASSLNGADNEQFFGPGTRLTVL.

This rearrangement joins TRBV6-6 to TRBJ2-2; 10 nucleotides line up with TRBD1. Germline V CDR1 and CDR2: MNHNY, SVGAGI (reference sequence). The length of the CDR3 is 15 residues. The ends lost 7 bases at V and 4 bases at J; junction bases unmatched: 6. DNA of the CDR3: TGTGCCAGCAAAACCGACAGGGGGCCCACCGGGGAGCTGTTTTTT. This codes for CASKTDRGPTGELFF.

This clone was counted a single time. The V and J genes are TRBV6-1 and TRBJ2-5; D is unresolved. Germline V gene lookup returns CDR1 MNHNS and CDR2 SASEGT. Trimming pared 0 bases from V and 2 bases from J, leaving 7 bases between. CDR3 length equals 14 residues. CDR3 amino acids: CASSEAQVQETQYF. The CDR3 DNA reads as TGTGCCAGCAGTGAAGCGCAGGTGCAAGAGACCCAGTACTTC.

The chain carries TRBV5-1 and TRBJ2-3, with D possibly TRBD1 on 5 matching bases. The germline gives CDR1 SGHRS, CDR2 YFSETQ. Trimming stripped 3 bases from V and 1 base from J, with 12 bases between. The CDR3 spans 15 residues. The CDR3 nucleotides read TGCGCCAGCAGCTCCAGGGTGATGGGCACAGATACGCAGTATTTT. Translating gives CASSSRVMGTDTQYF.

This clone was observed a single time. The CDR3 region is CAHQSRQFEAFF. The CDR3 coding sequence is TGTGCGCATCAGTCGAGGCAGTTTGAAGCTTTCTTT. The chain recombines TRBV30 with TRBJ1-1; no reliable D call. This CDR3 has 12 amino acids. Germline assignment: CDR1 GTSNPN and CDR2 SVGIG (reference sequence).

The chain carries TRBV5-4 and TRBJ2-2; TRBD1 agrees at 9 bases. Trimming at V came to 4 bases and at J to 5 bases, leaving 6 bases not matched to a gene. CDR1 is SGHNT, CDR2 YYREEE, per germline (reference sequence). This CDR3 contains 15 residues. The CDR3 DNA reads as TGTGCCAGCAGCCTTACAGGGGGCGCGACCGGGGAGCTGTTTTTT. This encodes CASSLTGGATGELFF.

The chain recombines TRBV7-2 with TRBJ2-7, with 7 bases aligning to TRBD2. V trimming: 5 bases; J trimming: 5 bases; junction bases outside the gene matches: 12. The CDR3 totals 15 residues. Germline V lookup: CDR1 SGHTA, CDR2 FQGNSA. The CDR3: CASSRSAGVIHEQYF. CDR3 DNA sequence: TGTGCCAGCAGCCGGTCCGCGGGGGTTATCCACGAGCAGTACTTC.

The rearrangement joins TRBV28 to TRBJ1-5; 7 bases are shared with TRBD1. The CDR3 has 14 residues. The junction had 4 bases not matched to a gene; V was cut back by 3 bases and J by 5 bases. Germline CDR1 and CDR2: MDHEN and SYDVKM. The DNA of the CDR3 is TGTGCCAGCAGTTTTAGGCAGGGGGATCAGCCCCAGCATTTT. This codes for CASSFRQGDQPQHF.

The chain recombines TRBV4-3 with TRBJ1-3; a possible D gene is TRBD1 (5 bases). Germline CDR1 reads LGHNA; CDR2 reads YSLEER. The CDR3 consists of 17 residues. The V end lost 0 bases, the J end lost 3 bases, and 15 bases lay between the germline ends. Here the CDR3 DNA reads TGCGCCAGCAGCCAAGAGGTCTCAGGGTCAGGTGGAAACACCATATATTTT. The encoded protein is CASSQEVSGSGGNTIYF.

A word on this clone: This same CDR3 is encoded by further DNA sequences in the sample. The V and J genes are TRBV6-4 and TRBJ2-2; D may be TRBD1 (5 bases). V was trimmed by 2 bases and J by 4 bases, leaving 5 bases between them. The CDR3 runs 13 residues. Germline V CDR1 and CDR2: MRHNA, SNTAGT. CDR3 protein: CASSDRGTGELFF. The CDR3 nucleotides read TGTGCCAGCAGTGACAGGGGCACCGGGGAGCTGTTTTTT.

This clone has more than one count but fewer than ten. V usage is TRBV5-1 and J usage is TRBJ1-6; 8 bases are a match to TRBD1. Germline V gene sequence: CDR1 SGHRS, CDR2 YFSETQ. The CDR3 contains 14 residues. V shed 3 bases and J 10 bases; nucleotides not matched to a gene: 6. For the CDR3, the DNA is TGCGCCAGCAGCTGGGGGACAGGACTGTCACCCCTCCACTTT. Amino acid sequence: CASSWGTGLSPLHF.